Below are 10 T cell receptor beta chains sequenced from a single sample in a study of blood T cells in healthy people across ages. PCR was performed a second time for roughly 6 to 12 cycles using a sample-barcoded 5' primer and a J-beta primer mix. TCRdb independently ran MiXCR on the 5' RACE reads; one entry per CDR3 protein. The sample consists of roughly 720,000 distinct CDR3 sequences, about 53% of them appearing once. Sequencing used blood. The source of these receptors is a man aged 80 or over in good health.

The chain is built from TRBV10-3 and TRBJ2-7; the match to TRBD2 covers 11 bases. Trimming cost V 4 bases and J 5 bases; bases outside gene matches: 13. This CDR3 comprises 17 residues. In germline, CDR1 is ENHRY, CDR2 SYGVKD. The CDR3 DNA sequence: TGTGCCATCAGTGCCGGGGTAGCGGGAGGGCCTGTAAACGAGCAGTACTTC. This codes for CAISAGVAGGPVNEQYF.

This clonotype was observed a few times. The chain is built from TRBV7-2 and TRBJ2-3; 10 bases line up with TRBD2. Looked up from germline, CDR1 is SGHTA and CDR2 is FQGNSA. The CDR3 is made up of 15 amino acids. After removal of 2 bases from V and 4 bases from J, the junction contained 3 bases not matched to a gene. CDR3 in amino acids: CASSLLAGAADTQYF. The CDR3 coding sequence is TGTGCCAGCAGCTTACTAGCGGGAGCTGCAGATACGCAGTATTTT.

The V call is TRBV7-2, the J call TRBJ2-5, with D maybe TRBD2 (6 bases). Germline lookup yields CDR1 SGHTA and CDR2 FQGNSA. V was cut by 5 bases and J by 5 bases, with 21 bases left in between. The CDR3 is made up of 16 amino acids. CDR3 coding DNA: TGTGCCAGCAGCCCAGGACTAAGCGGAGGAAGGGAGACCCAGTACTTC. The encoded protein is CASSPGLSGGRETQYF.

This clonotype has only a few counts. V gene TRBV7-3 combines with J gene TRBJ2-5; D is uncertain. The length of the CDR3 is 13 residues. The germline CDR1 and CDR2 sequences are SGHTA and FQGTGA. Between the trimmed V and J ends, which lost 5 bases and 4 bases, there was a span of 11 bases. CDR3 residues: CASSPSYGETQYF. CDR3 bases: TGTGCCAGCAGCCCCTCGTACGGAGAGACCCAGTACTTC.

This chain joins TRBV7-2 and TRBJ1-1, with no clear D. Deletions cut 2 bases from V and 5 bases from J, with 6 bases between. Germline V gives CDR1 SGHTA, CDR2 FQGNSA. This CDR3 contains 12 residues. CDR3 bases: TGTGCCAGCAGCTTACGGCAGACTGAAGCTTTCTTT. Translating it yields CASSLRQTEAFF. The variable domain in full, completed from reference TRBV7-2 and TRBJ1-1, reads GAGVSQSPSNKVTEKGKDVELRCDPISGHTALYWYRQSLGQGLEFLIYFQGNSAPDKSGLPSDRFSAERTGGSVSTLTIQRTQQEDSAVYLCASSLRQTEAFFGQGTRLTVV.

This clonotype was seen a handful of times. The chain's CDR3 is CASSRSGGPQDEQFF. The CDR3 coding sequence is TGTGCCAGCAGCCGATCGGGAGGGCCGCAAGATGAGCAGTTCTTC. The chain employs TRBV5-6 and TRBJ2-1; the match to TRBD2 covers 8 bases. Unmatched junction bases numbered 11, after V lost 4 bases and J lost 8 bases. Germline assignment: CDR1 SGHDT and CDR2 YYEEEE. The CDR3 has 15 residues.

This clonotype has only a few counts. The V and J genes are TRBV2 and TRBJ2-3, with 8 bases fitting TRBD2. The CDR3 extends over 13 amino acids. Germline V lookup: CDR1 SNHLY, CDR2 FYNNEI. With 4 bases clipped from V and 14 bases from J, the junction kept 11 bases outside the gene matches. The CDR3 DNA follows: TGTGCCAGCAGTGTCACTAGCGGAGGAGACGCGTATTTT. Translated: CASSVTSGGDAYF.

The chain couples TRBV15 to TRBJ1-6; tentatively, D is TRBD1 (6 bases). Germline-derived CDR1 and CDR2 are LNHNV and YYDKDF (reference sequence). V was cut by 0 bases and J by 9 bases, with 12 bases left in between. The CDR3 is made up of 15 amino acids. The CDR3 DNA follows: TGTGCCACCAGCAGAGACCTAGGGGGAGCTTCACCCCTCCACTTT. Translation: CATSRDLGGASPLHF.

A few counts support this clonotype. This chain joins TRBV7-9 and TRBJ2-7; D tentatively fits TRBD1 or TRBD2 (5 bases each). Trimming took off 5 bases at V and 3 bases at J, with 17 bases between the two ends. The CDR3 sequence is 15 residues long. Germline V lookup: CDR1 SEHNR, CDR2 FQNEAQ (reference sequence). The CDR3 coding sequence is TGTGCCAGCAGCGGGGGACCTCAGGAGTACTACGAGCAGTACTTC. Translating it yields CASSGGPQEYYEQYF.

In its sample, this clonotype was seen many times. This chain joins TRBV5-1 and TRBJ2-5; 7 bases agree with TRBD1. The CDR3 consists of 14 residues. CDR1 SGHRS and CDR2 YFSETQ come from the germline V gene. V shed 4 bases, J shed 1 base, and the junction held 4 bases outside the gene matches. This CDR3 reads CASSAGTAQETQYF. CDR3 in DNA: TGCGCCAGCAGCGCTGGGACAGCCCAAGAGACCCAGTACTTC.